The 21 T cell receptor beta chains reported below all come from one sample, sequenced in a study of T cells in Graves' hyperthyroidism and ophthalmopathy. The TCR beta CDR3 regions underwent amplification using RNA transcripts as the source. The TCR CDR3 first-round RT-PCR relied on the HTBI primer set. A single record per CDR3 protein comes from TCRdb applying MiXCR to the multiplex PCR reads. The table has some 740,000 distinct CDR3 sequences, 12% to 15% seen once. What was sequenced was blood. These receptors were taken from a woman younger than 35 with Graves' hyperthyroidism.

The chain carries TRBV12-3 or TRBV12-4 and TRBJ2-7; 13 nucleotides line up with TRBD2. The CDR3 extends over 16 amino acids. The ends lost 1 base at V and 3 bases at J; junction bases unmatched: 3. In DNA form, the CDR3 reads TGTGCCAGCAGTTTAGTGGGACTAGCGGGGATCTACGAGCAGTACTTC. This translates into CASSLVGLAGIYEQYF.

This clonotype was counted a few times. V is TRBV20-1 and J is TRBJ2-2; D is possibly TRBD2 (5 bases). V was pared by 3 bases and J by 1 base, with 12 bases between. The CDR3 sequence is 15 residues long. Germline V CDR1 and CDR2: DFQATT, SNEGSKA (reference sequence). DNA for the CDR3: TGCAGTGCTAGGCCCCGGGGATGGAACACCGGGGAGCTGTTTTTT. It codes for CSARPRGWNTGELFF.

The chain employs TRBV25-1 and TRBJ2-3; possible D gene TRBD1, 7 bases. Germline V CDR1 and CDR2: MGHDK, SYGVNS. Trimming stripped 11 bases from V and 3 bases from J, with 21 bases between. This CDR3 region has 15 residues. The CDR3 is CASTPPGGRTDTQYF. The CDR3 nucleotides read TGTGCCTCCACGCCCCCAGGGGGGAGGACAGATACGCAGTATTTT.

This clonotype was observed a handful of times. The rearrangement uses TRBV6-1 and TRBJ2-7, with TRBD1 as a possible D gene (6 bases). The CDR3 is 13 amino acids. Trimming removed 10 bases from V and 4 bases from J, with 17 bases in between. Germline V gene data show CDR1 as MNHNS and CDR2 as SASEGT. DNA of the CDR3: TGTGCCATACAATGGGGGCCGGCGTACGAGCAGTACTTC. It codes for CAIQWGPAYEQYF.

This clonotype has ten or more counts. The genes are TRBV2 and TRBJ2-1, with 8 bases that match TRBD2. CDR3 length: 17 residues. CDR1 SNHLY and CDR2 FYNNEI come from the germline V gene. V lost 0 bases and J lost 3; bases outside the gene matches: 7. CDR3 sequence (DNA): TGTGCCAGCAGTGAAGCTTTAGCGGGACGGCACTACAATGAGCAGTTCTTC. This translates into CASSEALAGRHYNEQFF.

This clonotype was counted a few times. The chain is built from TRBV6-2 or TRBV6-3 and TRBJ2-1; TRBD1 might be the D (6 bases). The length of the CDR3 is 17 residues. The germline V and J ends were trimmed by 4 bases and 1 base, with 17 bases remaining between them. The V gene's germline CDR1 is MNHEY and CDR2 SVGEGT. CDR3 nucleotide sequence: TGTGCCAGCAGTTCCGATGCGCAGGGGATTTCCTACAATGAGCAGTTCTTC. Its translation is CASSSDAQGISYNEQFF.

J is TRBJ1-5 and V is TRBV6-1, with unresolved D. V lost 6 bases, J lost 4 bases, and 25 bases lay in between. Germline assignment: CDR1 MNHNS and CDR2 SASEGT. The CDR3 is 18 amino acids. CDR3 sequence reads: CASRPTLRVGKGNQPQHF. CDR3 bases: TGTGCCAGCAGGCCCACGCTCCGGGTTGGGAAAGGTAATCAGCCCCAGCATTTT.

This clonotype was seen a handful of times. The rearrangement joins TRBV5-1 to TRBJ2-3; TRBD1 matches 9 bases. This CDR3 comprises 15 residues. With V trimmed by 2 bases and J by 2 bases, 3 bases remained unmatched. The germline V gene has CDR1 SGHRS and CDR2 YFSETQ. The CDR3 protein is CASSFTGGPTDTQYF. CDR3 nucleotide sequence: TGCGCCAGCAGCTTTACAGGGGGCCCCACAGATACGCAGTATTTT.

There are many counts of this clonotype. The V gene is TRBV10-3, the J gene TRBJ2-3; 10 bases fit TRBD2. With V trimmed by 2 bases and J by 1 base, 9 bases remained unmatched. This CDR3 has 18 residues. Germline V gives CDR1 ENHRY, CDR2 SYGVKD. CDR3 bases: TGTGCCATCAGTGAGGTGCTAGCGGGAGTGGGTGGCACAGATACGCAGTATTTT. Encoded protein: CAISEVLAGVGGTDTQYF.

The rearrangement joins TRBV20-1 to TRBJ2-5; no definite D call. Germline loops: CDR1 DFQATT, CDR2 SNEGSKA (reference sequence). CDR3 length: 11 amino acids. Trimming removed 7 bases from V and 3 bases from J, with 9 bases in between. The CDR3 DNA is TGCAGTGTTACAGATAAAGAGACCCAGTACTTC. Amino acid sequence: CSVTDKETQYF.

This clonotype was seen at least ten times. The chain uses TRBV13 and TRBJ2-7; D possibly matches TRBD1 or TRBD2 (5 bases each). The germline V and J ends were trimmed by 3 bases and 2 bases, with 17 bases remaining between them. CDR1 is PRHDT, CDR2 FYEKMQ, per germline (reference sequence). The CDR3 has 16 residues. CDR3 sequence reads: CASSFRAMGVTYEQYF. CDR3 sequence (DNA): TGTGCCAGCAGCTTTCGGGCTATGGGGGTCACCTACGAGCAGTACTTC. The full variable domain, completed using reference TRBV13 and TRBJ2-7, is AAGVIQSPRHLIKEKRETATLKCYPIPRHDTVYWYQQGPGQDPQFLISFYEKMQSDKGSIPDRFSAQQFSDYHSELNMSSLELGDSALYFCASSFRAMGVTYEQYFGPGTRLTVT.

Ten or more counts support this clonotype. The gene calls are TRBV5-1 and TRBJ2-1, with 9 bases identical to TRBD1. This CDR3 has 17 residues. Trimming at V came to 1 base and at J to 6 bases, leaving 11 bases not matched to a gene. CDR1 is SGHRS, CDR2 YFSETQ, per germline. CDR3 in amino acids: CASSLNPPGQGGNEQFF. DNA of the CDR3: TGCGCCAGCAGCTTGAATCCGCCGGGACAGGGAGGCAATGAGCAGTTCTTC.

This rearrangement joins TRBV19 to TRBJ1-3; D perhaps matches TRBD1 (6 bases). V gave up 0 bases and J gave up 2 bases, with 11 bases separating them. The CDR3 is made up of 16 amino acids. From germline, CDR1 is LNHDA and CDR2 SQIVND (reference sequence). DNA for the CDR3: TGTGCCAGTAGTATAGATCTCAGGGGTCCTGGAAACACCATATATTTT. Protein product: CASSIDLRGPGNTIYF.

This clonotype was detected many times. The gene calls are TRBV7-3 and TRBJ2-1, with 9 bases identical to TRBD2. The V gene end was trimmed by 2 bases and the J gene end by 8 bases; junction bases not matched to a gene: 13. Germline V CDR1 and CDR2: SGHTA, FQGTGA. The CDR3 is 17 residues long. The CDR3 DNA reads as TGTGCCAGCAGCTTAGAGGGGGCGGGAGGGCCCCGGGATGAGCAGTTCTTC. Its translation is CASSLEGAGGPRDEQFF.

This clonotype was detected ten times or more. This chain links TRBV24-1 with TRBJ2-5; D unresolved. The germline CDR1 and CDR2 sequences are KGHDR and SFDVKD. The CDR3 extends over 16 amino acids. Deletions cut 3 bases from V and 2 bases from J, with 15 bases between. For the CDR3, the DNA is TGTGCCACCAGTGATGCCTTAGGTGTAGGACAAGAGACCCAGTACTTC. Amino acid sequence: CATSDALGVGQETQYF.

In this sample, this clonotype turned up many times. V and J are TRBV30 and TRBJ2-3, with 9 positions matching TRBD2. V gave up 0 bases and J gave up 5 bases; unmatched junction bases: 15. The CDR3 extends over 18 amino acids. Germline V gives CDR1 GTSNPN, CDR2 SVGIG (reference sequence). The CDR3 loop is CAWSVRASGKRGRDTQYF. The CDR3 DNA follows: TGTGCCTGGAGTGTACGGGCTAGCGGGAAGAGGGGAAGAGATACGCAGTATTTT.

The chain has TRBV10-3 and TRBJ2-7, with a possible D match to TRBD1 (10 bases). V was clipped by 6 bases and J by 6 bases, with 30 bases between them. The CDR3 has 18 residues. Germline-derived CDR1 and CDR2 are ENHRY and SYGVKD. The CDR3 here is CAIRRTGGFSGRSGEQYF. Written as DNA, the CDR3 is TGTGCCATCAGAAGGACAGGGGGTTTTAGCGGGAGATCTGGCGAGCAGTACTTC.

This clonotype occurred many times. The V call is TRBV5-6, the J call TRBJ1-1; D remains unclear. The CDR3 totals 12 residues. V lost 0 bases, J lost 9 bases, and 9 bases lay in between. The germline gives CDR1 SGHDT, CDR2 YYEEEE. The CDR3 protein is CASSLVRTQAFF. CDR3 DNA sequence: TGTGCCAGCAGCTTGGTAAGGACCCAAGCTTTCTTT.

This clonotype has just a few counts. This rearrangement joins TRBV9 to TRBJ1-2; D perhaps matches TRBD1 (6 bases). CDR3 length: 17 amino acids. Trimming removed 0 bases at V and 7 bases at J, with 22 bases between. The germline V gene has CDR1 SGDLS and CDR2 YYNGEE. CDR3 sequence reads: CASSVAAGQGKRGGYTF. In DNA form, the CDR3 reads TGTGCCAGCAGCGTAGCGGCGGGGCAGGGGAAGCGAGGTGGCTACACCTTC.

This clonotype was counted ten times or more. The rearrangement uses TRBV28 and TRBJ1-1, with D possibly being TRBD1 (6 bases). Trimming pared 4 bases from V and 0 bases from J, leaving 15 bases between. This CDR3 has 16 amino acids. CDR1 is MDHEN, CDR2 SYDVKM, per germline. The CDR3 here is CASSSSGTTMNTEAFF. As DNA, the CDR3 is TGTGCCAGCAGTTCGTCCGGGACAACTATGAACACTGAAGCTTTCTTT.

This clonotype was seen a handful of times. The rearrangement uses TRBV19 and TRBJ1-2, with D maybe TRBD1 (6 bases). The V and J ends lost 3 bases and 8 bases respectively, with 19 bases between them. The CDR3 spans 15 residues. From germline, CDR1 is LNHDA and CDR2 SQIVND (reference sequence). CDR3 bases: TGTGCCAGTAGTATGAGCAGGGGAATGCGAGACGGCTACACCTTC. Protein product: CASSMSRGMRDGYTF.